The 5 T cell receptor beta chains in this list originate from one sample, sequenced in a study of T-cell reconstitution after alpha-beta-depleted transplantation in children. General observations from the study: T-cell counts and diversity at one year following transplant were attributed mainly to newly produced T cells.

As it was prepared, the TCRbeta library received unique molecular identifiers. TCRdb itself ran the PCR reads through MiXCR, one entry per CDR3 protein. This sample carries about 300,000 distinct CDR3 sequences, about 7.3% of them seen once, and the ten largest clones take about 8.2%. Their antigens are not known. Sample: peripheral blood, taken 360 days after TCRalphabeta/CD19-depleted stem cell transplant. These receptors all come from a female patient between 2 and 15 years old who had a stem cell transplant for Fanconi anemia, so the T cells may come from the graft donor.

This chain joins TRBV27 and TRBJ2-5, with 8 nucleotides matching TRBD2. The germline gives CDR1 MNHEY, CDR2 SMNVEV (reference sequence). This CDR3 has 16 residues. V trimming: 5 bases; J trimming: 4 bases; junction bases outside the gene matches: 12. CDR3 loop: CASSTVAGSLAETQYF. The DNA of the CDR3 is TGTGCCAGCAGTACCGTAGCGGGGAGTCTGGCAGAGACCCAGTACTTC.

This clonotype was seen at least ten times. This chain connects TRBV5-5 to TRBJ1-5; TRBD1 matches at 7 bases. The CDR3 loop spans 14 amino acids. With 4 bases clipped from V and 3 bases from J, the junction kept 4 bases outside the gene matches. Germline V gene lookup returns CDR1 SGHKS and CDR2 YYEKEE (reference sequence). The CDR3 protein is CASSRDSYNQPQHF. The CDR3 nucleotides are TGTGCCAGCAGCCGGGACAGCTACAATCAGCCCCAGCATTTT.

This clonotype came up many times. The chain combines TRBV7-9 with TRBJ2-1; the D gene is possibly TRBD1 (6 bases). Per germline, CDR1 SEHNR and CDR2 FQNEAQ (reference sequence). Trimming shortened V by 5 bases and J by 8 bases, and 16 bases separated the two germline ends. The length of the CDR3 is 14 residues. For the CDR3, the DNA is TGTGCCAGCAGCCCAAGACAGGATGTTTATGAGCAGTTCTTC. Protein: CASSPRQDVYEQFF.

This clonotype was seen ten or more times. The CDR3 loop reads CASSLLSGGDTGELFF. DNA for the CDR3: TGTGCCAGCAGCTTACTTAGCGGGGGGGACACCGGGGAGCTGTTTTTT. The chain is built from TRBV7-2 and TRBJ2-2; 11 nucleotides agree with TRBD2. The trim removed 2 bases at V and 3 bases at J, leaving 2 bases unmatched. The germline V gene encodes CDR1 SGHTA and CDR2 FQGNSA. This CDR3 region has 16 residues.

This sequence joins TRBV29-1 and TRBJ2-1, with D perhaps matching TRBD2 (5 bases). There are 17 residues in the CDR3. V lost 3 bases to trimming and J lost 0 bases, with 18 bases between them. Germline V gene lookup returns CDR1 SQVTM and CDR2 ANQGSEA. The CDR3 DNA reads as TGCAGCGTTGAGAGGCCGGAATTAGGGAGCTCCTACAATGAGCAGTTCTTC. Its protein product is CSVERPELGSSYNEQFF.